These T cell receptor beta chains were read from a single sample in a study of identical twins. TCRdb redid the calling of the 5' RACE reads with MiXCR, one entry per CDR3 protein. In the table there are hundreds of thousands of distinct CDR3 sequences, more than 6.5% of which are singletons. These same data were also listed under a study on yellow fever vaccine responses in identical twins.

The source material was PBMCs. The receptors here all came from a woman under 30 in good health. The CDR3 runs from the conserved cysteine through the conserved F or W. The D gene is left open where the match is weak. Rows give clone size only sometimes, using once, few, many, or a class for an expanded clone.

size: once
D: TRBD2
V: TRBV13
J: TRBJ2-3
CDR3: CALSPGPHSGGADTQYF
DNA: TGTGCCCTCAGCCCCGGTCCCCATAGCGGGGGGGCGGATACGCAGTATTTT

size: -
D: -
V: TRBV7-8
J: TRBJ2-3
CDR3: CASTPRGYGTDTQYF
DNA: TGTGCCAGCACCCCCCGAGGGTATGGCACAGATACGCAGTATTTT

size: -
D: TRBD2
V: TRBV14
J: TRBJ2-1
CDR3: CASSQDSIPRTSGYNEQFF
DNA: TGTGCCAGCAGCCAAGATTCTATCCCTCGGACTAGCGGTTACAATGAGCAGTTCTTC

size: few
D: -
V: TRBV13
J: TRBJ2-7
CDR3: CASSLGGLATYEQYF
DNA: TGTGCCAGCAGCTTAGGGGGGCTAGCCACTTACGAGCAGTACTTC

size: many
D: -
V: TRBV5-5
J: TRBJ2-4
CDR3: CASSGQLWDIQYF
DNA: TGTGCCAGCAGCGGACAGCTTTGGGACATTCAGTACTTC

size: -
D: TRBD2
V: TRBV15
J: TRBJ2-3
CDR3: CATSRSLPRGSEPRPSTDTQYF
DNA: TGTGCCACCAGCAGATCCCTCCCCCGCGGGAGTGAGCCAAGGCCTAGCACAGATACGCAGTATTTT

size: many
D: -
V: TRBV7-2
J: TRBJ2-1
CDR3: CASSLGVLGGGQGEQFF
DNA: TGTGCCAGCAGCTTAGGAGTATTGGGGGGAGGTCAAGGTGAGCAGTTCTTC

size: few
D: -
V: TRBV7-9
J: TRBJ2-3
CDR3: CASSLAAGGPLYTQYF
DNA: TGTGCCAGCAGCTTAGCGGCCGGGGGCCCCCTCTATACGCAGTATTTT

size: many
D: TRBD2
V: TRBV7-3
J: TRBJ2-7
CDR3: CASSLSGTSLEQYF
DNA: TGTGCCAGCAGCTTATCAGGGACTAGCTTAGAGCAGTACTTC

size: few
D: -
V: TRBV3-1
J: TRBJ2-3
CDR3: CASSQDFGLEVDTQYF
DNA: TGTGCCAGCAGCCAAGATTTCGGGCTAGAGGTGGATACGCAGTATTTT

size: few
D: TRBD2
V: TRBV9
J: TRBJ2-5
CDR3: CASSVVGLEGETQYF
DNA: TGTGCCAGCAGCGTAGTAGGACTAGAAGGAGAGACCCAGTACTTC

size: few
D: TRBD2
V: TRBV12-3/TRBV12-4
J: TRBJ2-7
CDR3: CASSAGGVGEQYF
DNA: TGTGCCAGCAGCGCCGGGGGGGTGGGCGAGCAGTACTTC

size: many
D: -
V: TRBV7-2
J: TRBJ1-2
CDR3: CASSFTGRNYGYTF
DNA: TGTGCCAGCAGCTTCACGGGACGGAACTATGGCTACACCTTC

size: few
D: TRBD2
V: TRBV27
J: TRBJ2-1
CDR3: CASSRLGGMDNEQFF
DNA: TGTGCCAGCAGCCGCCTGGGGGGGATGGACAATGAGCAGTTCTTC

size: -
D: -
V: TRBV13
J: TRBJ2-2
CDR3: CASSFLGGTANTGELFF
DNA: TGTGCCAGCAGCTTTCTTGGGGGGACAGCGAACACCGGGGAGCTGTTTTTT

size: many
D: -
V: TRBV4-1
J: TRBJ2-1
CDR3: CASSQALSPMNDEQFF
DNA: TGCGCCAGCAGCCAAGCGCTCTCCCCCATGAACGATGAGCAGTTCTTC

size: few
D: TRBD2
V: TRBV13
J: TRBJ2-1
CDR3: CASSHSGPRNEQFF
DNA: TGTGCCAGCAGTCATAGCGGGCCCCGCAATGAGCAGTTCTTC

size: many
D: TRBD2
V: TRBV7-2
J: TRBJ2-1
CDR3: CASSFPGGYNEQFF
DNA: TGTGCCAGCAGCTTCCCCGGGGGGTACAATGAGCAGTTCTTC

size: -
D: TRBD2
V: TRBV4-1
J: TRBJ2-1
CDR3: CASSQPGLAGGSYNEQFF
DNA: TGCGCCAGCAGCCAGCCGGGACTAGCGGGAGGGTCATACAATGAGCAGTTCTTC

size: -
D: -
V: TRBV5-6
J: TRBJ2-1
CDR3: CASSPRAGGVNEQFF
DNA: TGTGCCAGCAGCCCCCGCGCAGGGGGGGTGAATGAGCAGTTCTTC

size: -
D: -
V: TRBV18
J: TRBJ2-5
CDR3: CASSGWDGETQYF
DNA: TGTGCCAGCTCAGGCTGGGACGGGGAGACCCAGTACTTC

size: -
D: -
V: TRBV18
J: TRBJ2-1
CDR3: CASSPRTTGGGNEQFF
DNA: TGTGCCAGCTCACCACGGACTACTGGAGGGGGCAATGAGCAGTTCTTC

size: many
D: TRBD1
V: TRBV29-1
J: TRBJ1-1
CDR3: CSARQGNTEAFF
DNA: TGCAGCGCCCGACAGGGGAACACTGAAGCTTTCTTT

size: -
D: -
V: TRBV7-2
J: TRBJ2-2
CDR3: CASSLVSGSANTGELFF
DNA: TGTGCCAGCAGCTTAGTAAGCGGATCAGCGAACACCGGGGAGCTGTTTTTT

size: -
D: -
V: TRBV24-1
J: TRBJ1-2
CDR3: CATSDRSGRYGYTF
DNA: TGTGCCACCAGTGATCGATCCGGACGCTATGGCTACACCTTC

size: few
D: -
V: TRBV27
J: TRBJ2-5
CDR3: CASSPMGGRRETQYF
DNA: TGTGCCAGCAGTCCAATGGGGGGGCGCAGGGAGACCCAGTACTTC

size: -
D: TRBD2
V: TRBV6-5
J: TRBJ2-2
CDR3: CASSSLAGETGELFF
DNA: TGTGCCAGCAGTTCACTAGCGGGGGAGACCGGGGAGCTGTTTTTT

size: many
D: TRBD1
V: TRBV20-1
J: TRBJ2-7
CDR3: CSARDGGQVYEQYF
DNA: TGCAGTGCTAGAGATGGGGGACAGGTCTACGAGCAGTACTTC

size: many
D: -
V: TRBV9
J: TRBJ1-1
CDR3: CASSVALEQAEAFF
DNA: TGTGCCAGCAGCGTAGCTTTGGAGCAGGCTGAAGCTTTCTTT

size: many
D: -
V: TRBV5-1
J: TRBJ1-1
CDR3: CASSLGQAYTEAFF
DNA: TGCGCCAGCAGCTTGGGACAGGCTTACACTGAAGCTTTCTTT

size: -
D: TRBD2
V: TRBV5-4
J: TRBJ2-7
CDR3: CASSSEGTSGYEQYF
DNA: TGTGCCAGCAGCTCGGAAGGGACTAGCGGTTACGAGCAGTACTTC

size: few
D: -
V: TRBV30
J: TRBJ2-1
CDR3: CAWSVASEQFF
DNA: TGTGCCTGGAGTGTAGCCAGTGAGCAGTTCTTC

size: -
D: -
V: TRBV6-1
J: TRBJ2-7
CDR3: CASPGAGQKLDQTPYEQYF
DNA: TGTGCCAGCCCCGGGGCAGGGCAAAAACTAGACCAGACTCCCTACGAGCAGTACTTC

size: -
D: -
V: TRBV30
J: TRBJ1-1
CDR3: CAWSKGDAEAFF
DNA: TGTGCCTGGAGTAAAGGGGATGCCGAAGCTTTCTTT

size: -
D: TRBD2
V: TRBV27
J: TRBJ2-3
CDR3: CVSGGRGDTQYF
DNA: TGTGTGAGCGGGGGGCGGGGAGATACGCAGTATTTT

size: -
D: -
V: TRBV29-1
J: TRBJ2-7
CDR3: CSVIQDYEQYF
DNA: TGCAGCGTTATCCAGGATTACGAGCAGTACTTC

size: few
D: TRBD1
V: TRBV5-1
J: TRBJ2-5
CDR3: CASSPADRGGETQYF
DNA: TGCGCCAGCAGCCCGGCAGACAGGGGTGGAGAGACCCAGTACTTC